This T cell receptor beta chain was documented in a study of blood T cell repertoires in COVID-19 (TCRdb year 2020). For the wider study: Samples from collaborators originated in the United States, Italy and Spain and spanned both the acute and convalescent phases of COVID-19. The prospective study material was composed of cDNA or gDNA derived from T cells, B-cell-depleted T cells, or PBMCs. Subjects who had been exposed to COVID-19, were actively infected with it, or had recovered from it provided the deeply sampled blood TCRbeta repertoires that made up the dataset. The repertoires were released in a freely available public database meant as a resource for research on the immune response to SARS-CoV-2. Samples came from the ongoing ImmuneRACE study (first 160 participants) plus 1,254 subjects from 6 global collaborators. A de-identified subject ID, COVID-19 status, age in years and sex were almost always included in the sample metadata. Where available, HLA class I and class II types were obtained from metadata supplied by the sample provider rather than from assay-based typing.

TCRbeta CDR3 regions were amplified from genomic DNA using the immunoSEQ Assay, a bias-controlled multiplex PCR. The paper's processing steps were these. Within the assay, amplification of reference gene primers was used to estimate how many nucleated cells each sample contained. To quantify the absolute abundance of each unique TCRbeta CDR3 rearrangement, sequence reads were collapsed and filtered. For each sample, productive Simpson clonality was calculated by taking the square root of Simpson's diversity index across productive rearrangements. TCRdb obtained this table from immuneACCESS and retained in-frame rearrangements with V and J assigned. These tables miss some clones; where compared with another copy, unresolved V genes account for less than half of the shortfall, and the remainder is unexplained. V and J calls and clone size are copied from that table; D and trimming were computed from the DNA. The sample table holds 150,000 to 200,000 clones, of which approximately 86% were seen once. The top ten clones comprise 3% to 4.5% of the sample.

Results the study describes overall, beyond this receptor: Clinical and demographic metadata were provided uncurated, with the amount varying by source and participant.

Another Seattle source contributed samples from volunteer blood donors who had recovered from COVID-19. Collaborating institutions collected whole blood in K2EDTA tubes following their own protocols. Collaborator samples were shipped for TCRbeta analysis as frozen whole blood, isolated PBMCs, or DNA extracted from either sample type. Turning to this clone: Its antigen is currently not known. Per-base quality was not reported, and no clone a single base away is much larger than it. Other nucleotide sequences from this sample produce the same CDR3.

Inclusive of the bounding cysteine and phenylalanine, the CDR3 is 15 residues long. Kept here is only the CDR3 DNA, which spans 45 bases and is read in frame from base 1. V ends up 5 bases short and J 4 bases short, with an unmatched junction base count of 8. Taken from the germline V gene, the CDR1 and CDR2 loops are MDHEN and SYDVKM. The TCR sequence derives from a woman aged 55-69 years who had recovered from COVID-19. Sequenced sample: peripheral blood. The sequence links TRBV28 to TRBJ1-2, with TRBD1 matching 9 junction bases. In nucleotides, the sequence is TGTGCCAGCAGTCTACCGGACAGGGGTTCCTATGGCTACACCTTC. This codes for CASSLPDRGSYGYTF.